The next 26 T cell receptor beta chains were all read from a single sample in a study of cytomegalovirus exposure and HLA in healthy donors. PCR employed 60 Vbeta and 13 Jbeta primers. Sequencing used immunoSEQ multiplex PCR; TCRdb keeps in-frame clones, though not all of them. This sample has 30,000 to 40,000 clones, with 60% to 70% found just once. The sequenced sample was PBMCs. These TCRs come from a man in his forties in good health and CMV-seropositive.

This clone was seen only a few times. The V gene is TRBV5-6, the J gene TRBJ2-1; D gene ambiguous. Trimming removed 4 bases from V and 7 bases from J, with 9 bases in between. Germline V gives CDR1 SGHDT, CDR2 YYEEEE. This CDR3 is 12 amino acids long. DNA of the CDR3: TGTGCCAGCAGCCTGGGCCAGAATGAGCAGTTCTTC. Its translation: CASSLGQNEQFF.

The J gene is TRBJ1-2, the V gene TRBV27; TRBD1 is a possible D gene (6 bases). V lost 8 bases and J lost 5, with 15 bases in between. This CDR3 is 13 amino acids long. Germline V lookup: CDR1 MNHEY, CDR2 SMNVEV (reference sequence). CDR3 in amino acids: CASHKAGAYGYTF. DNA of the CDR3: TGTGCCAGCCACAAAGCAGGGGCGTATGGCTACACCTTC.

In this sample, this clone turned up once. This rearrangement joins TRBV9 to TRBJ1-6; D uncertain. In germline, CDR1 is SGDLS, CDR2 YYNGEE. The CDR3 contains 15 residues. V was pared by 4 bases and J by 10 bases, with 18 bases between. The CDR3 DNA reads TGTGCCAGCAGCCCCCGTAGTGTCGGAGAGTCACCCCTCCACTTT. Translated: CASSPRSVGESPLHF.

The rearrangement uses TRBV4-1 and TRBJ2-7, with D possibly matching TRBD1 (6 bases). This CDR3 is built from 17 residues. Trimming pared 4 bases from V and 3 bases from J, leaving 22 bases between. Germline CDR1 MGHRA, CDR2 YSYEKL. This chain's CDR3 is CASSPFTGSRGFYEQYF. The CDR3 DNA reads TGCGCCAGCAGCCCTTTCACAGGGTCCCGAGGTTTCTACGAGCAGTACTTC.

This sequence joins TRBV27 and TRBJ2-5; TRBD1 might be the D (6 bases). The CDR3 covers 14 residues. Germline lookup yields CDR1 MNHEY and CDR2 SMNVEV (reference sequence). V gave up 2 bases and J gave up 3 bases, with 10 bases separating them. The CDR3 sequence: CASSLGGRKETQYF. DNA of the CDR3: TGTGCCAGCAGTTTAGGGGGCAGGAAAGAGACCCAGTACTTC.

This clone was found once. The chain has TRBV18 and TRBJ1-2, with 11 bases that match TRBD1. This CDR3 contains 15 residues. V gave up 0 bases and J gave up 8 bases; unmatched junction bases: 5. Germline V gene data show CDR1 as KGHSH and CDR2 as LQKENI. In nucleotides, the CDR3 is TGTGCCAGCTCACCACCGGGACAGGGGGTGGAGGGCTACACCTTC. This translates into CASSPPGQGVEGYTF.

CDR3 region: CASSQDRGPGNTIYF. CDR3 DNA sequence: TGTGCCAGCAGTCAGGACAGGGGACCTGGAAACACCATATATTTT. The rearrangement uses TRBV6-5 and TRBJ1-3; 9 positions match TRBD1. V shed 5 bases, J shed 2 bases, and the junction held 4 bases outside the gene matches. This CDR3 spans 15 amino acids. The germline CDR1 and CDR2 sequences are MNHEY and SVGAGI.

This chain joins TRBV7-3 and TRBJ2-6; TRBD2 is a possible D gene (6 bases). Germline CDR1 SGHTA, CDR2 FQGTGA. The V end lost 6 bases, the J end lost 0 bases, and 9 bases lay between the germline ends. The CDR3 consists of 15 residues. Here the CDR3 reads CASSYGGSGANVLTF. CDR3 DNA: TGTGCCAGCAGTTACGGGGGCTCTGGGGCCAACGTCCTGACTTTC.

The V gene is TRBV19, the J gene TRBJ1-5; no reliable D call. Germline values: CDR1 LNHDA, CDR2 SQIVND (reference sequence). V was shortened by 7 bases and J by 0 bases, with 7 bases between the two germline ends. The CDR3 contains 13 residues. CDR3 sequence (DNA): TGTGCCAGTATGGGCTATAGCAATCAGCCCCAGCATTTT. Protein: CASMGYSNQPQHF.

This clone has just a few counts. This sequence joins TRBV7-9 and TRBJ2-5; the D gene is possibly TRBD2 (6 bases). The germline CDR1 and CDR2 sequences are SEHNR and FQNEAQ (reference sequence). This CDR3 spans 15 amino acids. With 2 bases removed from V and 3 bases from J, the gap between germline ends came to 13 bases. The CDR3 nucleotides read TGTGCCAGCAGCTTAATGGGGGGATGGGAAGAGACCCAGTACTTC. It encodes CASSLMGGWEETQYF.

This sequence joins TRBV7-9 and TRBJ2-5; the match to TRBD1 covers 8 bases. The J call may be mistaken, given a closer DNA end match to TRBJ2-7. This CDR3 is built from 13 residues. Per germline, CDR1 SEHNR and CDR2 FQNEAQ (reference sequence). CDR3 amino acids: CASSLQGDYEQYF. In DNA, the CDR3 is TGTGCCAGCAGTCTACAGGGGGACTACGAGCAGTACTTC.

The CDR3 sequence is CASSLGGGRETQYF. The CDR3 nucleotides read TGTGCCAGCAGCTTGGGCGGGGGCAGAGAGACCCAGTACTTC. J is TRBJ2-5 and V is TRBV5-6; perhaps TRBD2 as D (7 bases). V was clipped by 0 bases and J by 4 bases, with 10 bases between them. This CDR3 has 14 residues. CDR1 SGHDT and CDR2 YYEEEE come from the germline V gene.

The V gene is TRBV19, the J gene TRBJ2-1; tentatively, D is TRBD2 (5 bases). V was cut by 5 bases and J by 6 bases, with 14 bases left in between. The CDR3 totals 14 residues. Germline CDR1 and CDR2: LNHDA and SQIVND (reference sequence). DNA for the CDR3: TGTGCCAGTAGTTCTGGACTCTACCCCAATGAGCAGTTCTTC. Translated, it gives CASSSGLYPNEQFF.

The rearrangement links TRBV7-8 to TRBJ2-3; 7 nucleotides align to TRBD2. CDR3 size: 14 residues. Per germline, CDR1 SGHVS and CDR2 FQNEAQ. After removal of 5 bases from V and 5 bases from J, the junction contained 7 bases not matched to a gene. The CDR3 sequence: CASSPTSAEDTQYF. CDR3 sequence (DNA): TGTGCCAGCAGCCCCACTAGCGCAGAAGATACGCAGTATTTT.

CDR3 DNA: TGCGCCAGCAGGACAGAGCATCCTAAGTATTTT. It yields the protein CASRTEHPKYF. The genes are TRBV23-1 and TRBJ2-3; weak D call: TRBD1 (5 bases). TRBV23-1 is noted as an ORF with a role that remains uncertain. V was clipped by 6 bases and J by 13 bases, with 14 bases between them. The CDR3 is 11 residues long.

The genes are TRBV11-3 and TRBJ1-2; D remains unclear. This CDR3 contains 14 residues. Trimming took off 5 bases at V and 3 bases at J, with 13 bases between the two ends. Germline V CDR1 and CDR2: SGHNT, YENEEA. CDR3 sequence: CASSPGGFDYGYTF. The CDR3 nucleotides are TGTGCCAGCAGCCCTGGAGGGTTTGACTATGGCTACACCTTC.

In its sample, this clone was seen a few times. This chain connects TRBV5-4 to TRBJ1-4; D is possibly TRBD1 (5 bases). Per the germline V gene, CDR1 is SGHNT and CDR2 is YYREEE (reference sequence). This CDR3 is 13 amino acids long. The V end lost 5 bases, the J end lost 8 bases, and 13 bases lay between the germline ends. CDR3 nucleotides: TGTGCCAGCAGTTCCCCCCAGGGCGAAAAACTGTTTTTT. This gives the protein CASSSPQGEKLFF.

The rearrangement joins TRBV5-6 to TRBJ1-2; D remains unclear. V gave up 0 bases and J gave up 2 bases, with 5 bases separating them. Germline V CDR1 and CDR2: SGHDT, YYEEEE. The CDR3 covers 13 residues. CDR3 residues: CASSLGRNYGYTF. The CDR3 DNA follows: TGTGCCAGCAGCTTGGGGCGGAACTATGGCTACACCTTC.

This clone has only a few counts. V is TRBV11-3 and J is TRBJ2-7; the D is unclear. The germline V gene has CDR1 SGHNT and CDR2 YENEEA. Trimming left V 4 bases short and J 2 bases short, with 9 bases between. The CDR3 is made up of 13 amino acids. The DNA for the CDR3 is TGTGCCAGCAGCTCCCTCGAGGCCTACGAGCAGTACTTC. Amino acid sequence: CASSSLEAYEQYF.

This sequence joins TRBV6-5 and TRBJ2-7, with D unclear. With 8 bases removed from V and 3 bases from J, the gap between germline ends came to 11 bases. CDR1 MNHEY and CDR2 SVGAGI come from the germline V gene. CDR3 length: 12 residues. Here the CDR3 DNA reads TGTGCCAGCGGTCGGGTCGGCTACGAGCAGTACTTC. Its protein product is CASGRVGYEQYF.

This clone is medium-sized in the sample. The chain couples TRBV4-1 to TRBJ1-1; D might be TRBD1 (6 bases). Germline V gene sequence: CDR1 MGHRA, CDR2 YSYEKL. This CDR3 is 18 amino acids long. The ends were cut back, 1 base at V and 4 bases at J, with 22 bases in the middle. The CDR3 region has the DNA TGCGCCAGCAGCCAAGGGGCGGGGGGCGTGCAGTCCGGCACTGAAGCTTTCTTT. It encodes CASSQGAGGVQSGTEAFF.

The chain is built from TRBV4-1 and TRBJ2-5; weak D call: TRBD2 (5 bases). This CDR3 region has 14 residues. In germline, CDR1 is MGHRA, CDR2 YSYEKL. Trimming took off 0 bases at V and 5 bases at J, with 10 bases between the two ends. CDR3: CASSQDPGGETQYF. The CDR3 nucleotides read TGCGCCAGCAGCCAAGATCCGGGCGGGGAGACCCAGTACTTC.

The chain combines TRBV19 with TRBJ1-1, with D possibly being TRBD1 (5 bases). Germline loops: CDR1 LNHDA, CDR2 SQIVND (reference sequence). V lost 7 bases and J lost 3, with 18 bases in between. The CDR3 runs to 15 residues. The CDR3 coding sequence is TGTGCCAGTAAGAGGGTTGCTCCGGGGGACACTGAAGCTTTCTTT. It specifies CASKRVAPGDTEAFF.

The chain uses TRBV6-5 and TRBJ2-7; TRBD1 matches at 7 bases. The CDR3 totals 12 residues. Germline trimming cut 6 bases from V and 1 base from J; bases unmatched to any gene: 0. The germline V gene has CDR1 MNHEY and CDR2 SVGAGI. The CDR3 DNA is TGTGCCAGCAGGGGACAGTCCTACGAGCAGTACTTC. Translated, it gives CASRGQSYEQYF.

This clone was observed a few times. The chain employs TRBV11-3 and TRBJ2-3; 10 positions agree with TRBD1. Germline lookup yields CDR1 SGHNT and CDR2 YENEEA. The V segment lost 4 bases and the J segment 4 bases; nucleotides outside the gene matches: 5. The CDR3 runs 15 residues. The CDR3: CASSSSGQGADTQYF. The CDR3, as DNA: TGTGCCAGCAGCTCCTCTGGACAGGGGGCAGATACGCAGTATTTT. The whole variable domain, filled in from reference TRBV11-3 and TRBJ2-3, reads EAGVVQSPRYKIIEKKQPVAFWCNPISGHNTLYWYLQNLGQGPELLIRYENEEAVDDSQLPKDRFSAERLKGVDSTLKIQPAELGDSAVYLCASSSSGQGADTQYFGPGTRLTVL.

The V and J genes are TRBV10-3 and TRBJ2-2; 7 nucleotides align to TRBD1. The V gene end was trimmed by 11 bases and the J gene end by 7 bases; junction bases not matched to a gene: 10. Germline loops: CDR1 ENHRY, CDR2 SYGVKD. This CDR3 spans 13 amino acids. The DNA for the CDR3 is TGTGCCGCCAGGGACAGCAAAATCGGGGAGCTGTTTTTT. This codes for CAARDSKIGELFF.